This T cell receptor beta chain was documented in a study of blood T cell repertoires in COVID-19. Produced via immunoSEQ multiplex PCR; TCRdb's table is partial and in-frame only. Altogether approximately 290,000 clones are present, around 90% being singletons, with the ten largest covering 3.5% to 4.5%. The TCR sequence derives from a young woman with acute COVID-19. Sequencing used PBMCs or T cells enriched from blood (not recorded which).

For the CDR3, the DNA is TGTGCCAGCAGTGCCAACCGGGACACTAACACCGGGGAGCTGTTTTTT. This encodes CASSANRDTNTGELFF. The rearrangement uses TRBV27 and TRBJ2-2, with TRBD1 as a possible D gene (6 bases). The CDR3 spans 16 residues. Trimming stripped 5 bases from V and 2 bases from J, with 15 bases between. Germline V gene sequence: CDR1 MNHEY, CDR2 SMNVEV (reference sequence).